This record looks at one TCR beta chain sequence and its context. Original data processing: Using reference gene primer amplification, nucleated cell counts were estimated. Produced via immunoSEQ multiplex PCR; TCRdb's table is partial and in-frame only. That table furnishes V, J and clone size, whereas the DNA furnished D and trimming. The table shows over 250,000 clones, with less than 90% occurring only once. The J segment lost 3 bases and the V segment lost 5 bases, leaving 6 bases of the junction unmatched. The CDR3 spans 15 residues. Germline values: CDR1 SGHAT, CDR2 FQNNGV. The entry originates in a study of blood T cell repertoires in COVID-19. About the study: Collection of acute and convalescent COVID-19 samples took place in the United States, Italy and Spain. In each case, the material was cDNA or gDNA derived from T cells, B-cell-depleted T cells, or PBMCs.

The chain recombines TRBV11-2 with TRBJ2-3, with 9 bases aligning to TRBD1. This TCR was recovered from a human donor in a cohort sampled during active COVID-19. The sequenced sample consisted of peripheral blood. Written as DNA, the CDR3 is TGTGCCAGCAGCCGGAGGACAGGGGCGACAGATACGCAGTATTTT. This encodes CASSRRTGATDTQYF.